A selection of T cell receptor beta chains follows, all from one sample in a study of patients and donors after allogeneic stem cell transplantation. A single record per CDR3 protein comes from TCRdb applying MiXCR to the RT-PCR reads. This sample has hundreds of thousands of distinct CDR3 sequences, with 15% to 20% found just once. Sequencing was done on a sample of blood, either unsorted or a sorted T cell fraction (not recorded which). These receptors came from a human donor who was either an allogeneic HSCT recipient or a stem cell or donor lymphocyte infusion donor (not recorded which). It is not recorded whose cells these are; they may come from a transplant donor. Both conserved end residues are part of each CDR3. For some rows the clone size is stated as once, few or many, or as a class when expanded; others skip it.

clone size	V gene	J gene	CDR3 protein
many	TRBV12-3/TRBV12-4	TRBJ1-2	CASSLPIPGGEAGYTF
-	TRBV7-3	TRBJ1-1	CASSPSGDRTEAFF
few	TRBV29-1	TRBJ2-2	CSVALVWGLNTGELFF
-	TRBV4-1	TRBJ2-1	CASSHTGLAGNEQFF
many	TRBV5-1	TRBJ2-7	CASSLDGTGSYEQYF
few	TRBV20-1	TRBJ1-3	CSARDRASGNTIYF
many	TRBV12-3/TRBV12-4	TRBJ1-1	CASSHRTGRYEAFF
many	TRBV3-1	TRBJ2-1	CASSQVEGRTTYNEQFF
-	TRBV29-1	TRBJ2-2	CSGSRDGSTGELFF
few	TRBV3-1	TRBJ2-3	CASSQDEGGLTDTQYF
-	TRBV2	TRBJ1-1	CASRRWPVGTEAFF
-	TRBV7-2	TRBJ2-3	CASSLDLAALGTQYF
few	TRBV7-3	TRBJ2-2	CASSEDSPTGELFF
-	TRBV29-1	TRBJ2-7	CSVWDSTGEQYF
-	TRBV4-2	TRBJ1-1	CASSQVSLPKGTEAFF
-	TRBV27	TRBJ2-2	CASSWQGNTGELFF
few	TRBV12-3/TRBV12-4	TRBJ1-1	CASTLLGDTEAFF
few	TRBV14	TRBJ2-7	CASSQAGTGTYEQYF
-	TRBV24-1	TRBJ2-2	CATSASRGLTGELFF
-	TRBV20-1	TRBJ1-5	CSAAPLRGEQPQHF
-	TRBV21-1	TRBJ1-5	CAGRQGRIDQPQHF
few	TRBV24-1	TRBJ2-3	CATSVTRDSSTDTQYF
-	TRBV12-3/TRBV12-4	TRBJ2-1	CANGSPGEQFF
many	TRBV25-1	TRBJ2-3	CASSEFGVTDTQYF
few	TRBV7-9	TRBJ1-2	CASSLGQGDGYGYTF
-	TRBV12-3/TRBV12-4	TRBJ1-6	CASRGDTGGVIRSYNSPLHF
many	TRBV5-1	TRBJ1-6	CASSLDRYNSPLHF
many	TRBV12-3/TRBV12-4	TRBJ2-1	CASTFLWDEQFF
few	TRBV7-9	TRBJ1-1	CASSLPQGGWDTEAFF
-	TRBV6-2/TRBV6-3	TRBJ2-4	CASISGQGGAKNIQYF
-	TRBV6-5	TRBJ2-5	CASSYSGVGETQYF
many	TRBV5-4	TRBJ2-5	CASSFLEGETQYF
few	TRBV11-1	TRBJ2-1	CASSLRAGVKGEQFF
-	TRBV7-6	TRBJ1-1	CASSTTGWATEAFF
few	TRBV19	TRBJ2-5	CASKVGGRGLQYF
-	TRBV19	TRBJ1-2	CASSRDSPSYTF
many	TRBV4-1	TRBJ2-7	CASSQDPTSGQLDEQYF
few	TRBV12-3/TRBV12-4	TRBJ2-1	CASRGTGSYNEQFF
-	TRBV6-6	TRBJ1-3	CASSGRNTIYF
many	TRBV18	TRBJ2-1	CASSLGTPGEQFF
-	TRBV6-1	TRBJ1-2	CASRMVWVGGYTF
few	TRBV7-2	TRBJ2-3	CASSHEENTQYF
few	TRBV4-3	TRBJ2-3	CASSQAGPDTQYF
few	TRBV12-3/TRBV12-4	TRBJ2-7	CASSLSGLLSYEQYF
-	TRBV27	TRBJ2-1	CASRAGTGKRYNEQFF
-	TRBV7-2	TRBJ2-7	CASSAFGQGSYEQYF
many	TRBV20-1	TRBJ2-4	CSARQGAKNIQYF
-	TRBV2	TRBJ1-2	CASRVGQGGYGYTF
few	TRBV4-1	TRBJ2-2	CASSQESSTSGLNTGELFF
-	TRBV5-1	TRBJ1-1	CASSLAQGSQNTEAFF
few	TRBV5-5	TRBJ2-5	CASSWDRGRIGETQYF
-	TRBV4-1	TRBJ1-4	CASSLIDRDNEKLFF
-	TRBV5-4	TRBJ2-5	CASSLTSETQYF
few	TRBV7-9	TRBJ2-7	CASSLPGTGSNGEQYF